A single TCR beta chain is shown here with its context. The data are from a study of memory CD4+ T cells and cytomegalovirus serostatus. On the study more broadly: Healthy Belgian adult donors included fewer than 10 CMV-positive and 24 CMV-negative people.

The CDR3 length is 14 residues. Germline V gene data show CDR1 as MGHDK and CDR2 as SYGVNS. V dropped 3 bases and J dropped 8 bases, with 16 bases sitting between them. Single viable CD3+CD4+CD8-CD45RO+ cells were sorted as the memory CD4+ T cells. Serostatus was set by detecting CMV pp150, pp28, p38, p52 IgG. Assay: immunoSEQ multiplex PCR; the TCRdb copy retains only in-frame clones and omits some. In the table there are about 75,000 clones, around 80% of which are singletons. The receptor's source is an adult in good health and CMV-seropositive. The genes are TRBV25-1 and TRBJ1-2; weak D call: TRBD1 (6 bases). What was sequenced was memory CD4+ T cells from blood. For the CDR3, the DNA is TGTGCCAGCAGTGAGGGGGACACCCTCCGGGGCTACACCTTC. This codes for CASSEGDTLRGYTF.